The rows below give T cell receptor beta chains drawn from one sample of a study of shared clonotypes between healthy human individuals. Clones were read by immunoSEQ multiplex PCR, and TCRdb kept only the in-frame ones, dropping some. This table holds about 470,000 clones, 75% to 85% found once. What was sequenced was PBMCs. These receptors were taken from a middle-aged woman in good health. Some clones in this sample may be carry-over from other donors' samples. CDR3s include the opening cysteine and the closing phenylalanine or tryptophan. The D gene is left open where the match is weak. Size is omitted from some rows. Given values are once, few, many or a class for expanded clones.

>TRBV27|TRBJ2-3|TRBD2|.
TGTGCCAGCAGTCCGAGACTAGCGGGCGAAGATACGCAGTATTTT
CASSPRLAGEDTQYF
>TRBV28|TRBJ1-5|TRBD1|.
TGTGCCAGCAGTTTCCTGACAGGGCGCAATCAGCCCCAGCATTTT
CASSFLTGRNQPQHF
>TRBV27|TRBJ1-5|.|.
TGTGCCAGCTCCCGCGGAGCAGGCGGGAATCAGCCCCAGCATTTT
CASSRGAGGNQPQHF
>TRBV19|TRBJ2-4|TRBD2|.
TGTGCCAGTAGTATAGATCGGGGACTAGCGGAGCCCAAAGAGAACATTCAGTACTTC
CASSIDRGLAEPKENIQYF
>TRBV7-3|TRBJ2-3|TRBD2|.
TGTGCCAGCAGCCTAGATTGGGGGAGGGCAGATACGCAGTATTTT
CASSLDWGRADTQYF
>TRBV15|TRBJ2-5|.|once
TGTGCCACCAGCAGAACTTCAAGGGGGGTAATGATCCAAGAGACCCAGTACTTC
CATSRTSRGVMIQETQYF
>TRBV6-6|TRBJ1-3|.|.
TGTGCCAGCAGTTACAAGACTGGGAGCTCTGGAAACACCATATATTTT
CASSYKTGSSGNTIYF
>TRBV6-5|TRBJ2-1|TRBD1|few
TGTGCCAGCAGTGACAGGACAGGTTACAATGAGCAGTTCTTC
CASSDRTGYNEQFF
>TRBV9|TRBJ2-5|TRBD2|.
TGTGCCAGCAGCGTAACCGGGACTAGCGGAGAGACCCAGTACTTC
CASSVTGTSGETQYF
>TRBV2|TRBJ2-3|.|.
TGTGCCAGCAGTGTCCGAGAAGGGGTTTGGAGGAATACGCAGTATTTT
CASSVREGVWRNTQYF
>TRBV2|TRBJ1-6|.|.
TGTGCCAGCAGTGAAGTTATACTGGTTAATTCACCCCTCCACTTT
CASSEVILVNSPLHF
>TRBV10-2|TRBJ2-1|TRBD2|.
TGCGCCAGCAGTGAGTCGAGAGGCCTAGCGGGACCGAGTGAGCAGTTCTTC
CASSESRGLAGPSEQFF
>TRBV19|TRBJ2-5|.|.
TGTGCCAGTAGTATTAGGGGCAACAACAGGGTTTTAGGAACCCAGTACTTC
CASSIRGNNRVLGTQYF
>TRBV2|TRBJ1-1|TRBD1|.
TGTGCCAGCAGGGTAACAGGGGGCACTGAAGCTTTCTTT
CASRVTGGTEAFF
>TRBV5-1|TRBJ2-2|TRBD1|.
TGCGCCAGCAGCCCTTTGGGACAGGGAGACACCGGGGAGCTGTTTTTT
CASSPLGQGDTGELFF
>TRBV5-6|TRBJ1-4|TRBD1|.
TGTGCCAGCAGCAGGACAGGAGTTAGCGAAAAACTGTTTTTT
CASSRTGVSEKLFF
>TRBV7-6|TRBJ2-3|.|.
TGTGCCAGCAGCTTAGCAGGAATAGATCCTAGCACAGATACGCAGTATTTT
CASSLAGIDPSTDTQYF
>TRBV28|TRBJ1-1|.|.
TGTGCCAGCAGTTTAATAGGGGTCAACACTGAAGCTTTCTTT
CASSLIGVNTEAFF
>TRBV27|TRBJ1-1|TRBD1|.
TGTGCCAGCAGTTTAAGGACAGGGGGGAACACTGAAGCTTTCTTT
CASSLRTGGNTEAFF
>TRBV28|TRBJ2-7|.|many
TGTGCCAGCAGTTCTCTGAGCTCCTACGAGCAGTACTTC
CASSSLSSYEQYF
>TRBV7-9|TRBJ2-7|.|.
TGTGCCAGCACCTCAACCGGGACTCGTTACGAGCAGTACTTC
CASTSTGTRYEQYF
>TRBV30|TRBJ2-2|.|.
TGTGCCTGGAGTGTAGTTGCCGGGGAGCTGTTTTTT
CAWSVVAGELFF
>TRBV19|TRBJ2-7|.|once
TGTGCCAGTAGTAAAGTGTCGGGACGTTCCTACGAGCAGTACTTC
CASSKVSGRSYEQYF
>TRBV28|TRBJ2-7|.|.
TGTGCCAGCAGCCAACCGGGACGTCAGTACGAGCAGTACTTC
CASSQPGRQYEQYF
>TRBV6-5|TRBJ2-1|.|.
TGTGCCAGCAGTTTGGGACGGACATACAATGAGCAGTTCTTC
CASSLGRTYNEQFF
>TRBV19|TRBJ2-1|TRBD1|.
TGTGCCAGTAGCCCTACAGGGGATAAGGAGTTCTTC
CASSPTGDKEFF
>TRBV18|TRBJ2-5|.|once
TGTGCCAGCTCACTGTGGACGGGACCCCAAGAGACCCAGTACTTC
CASSLWTGPQETQYF
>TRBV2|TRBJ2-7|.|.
TGTGCCAGCAGTGAGAGGGTACTCTCCTACGAGCAGTACTTC
CASSERVLSYEQYF
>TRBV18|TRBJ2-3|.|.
TGTGCCAGCTCACCAGAAGGCAGGGAGAGCACAGATACGCAGTATTTT
CASSPEGRESTDTQYF